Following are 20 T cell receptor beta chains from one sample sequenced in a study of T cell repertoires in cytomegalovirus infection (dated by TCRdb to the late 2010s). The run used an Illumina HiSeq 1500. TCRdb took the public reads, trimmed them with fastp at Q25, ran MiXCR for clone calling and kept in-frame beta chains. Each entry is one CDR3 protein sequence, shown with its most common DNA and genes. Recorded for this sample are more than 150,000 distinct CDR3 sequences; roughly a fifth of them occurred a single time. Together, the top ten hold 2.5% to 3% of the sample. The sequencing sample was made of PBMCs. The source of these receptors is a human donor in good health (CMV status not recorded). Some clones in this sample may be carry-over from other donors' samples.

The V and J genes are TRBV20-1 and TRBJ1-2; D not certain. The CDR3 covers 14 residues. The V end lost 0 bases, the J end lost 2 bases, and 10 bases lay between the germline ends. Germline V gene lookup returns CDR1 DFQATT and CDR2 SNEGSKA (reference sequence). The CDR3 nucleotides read TGCAGTGCTAGAGATCTTACAACAAACTATGGCTACACCTTC. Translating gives CSARDLTTNYGYTF.

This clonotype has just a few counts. CDR3: CASDYRKIYEQYF. In nucleotides, the CDR3 is TGCGCCAGTGACTATAGGAAAATATACGAGCAGTACTTC. The V and J genes are TRBV23-1 and TRBJ2-7; perhaps TRBD2 as D (5 bases). TRBV23-1 is recorded as an ORF, its role being uncertain. Trimming removed 9 bases at V and 4 bases at J, with 16 bases between. The CDR3 spans 13 residues.

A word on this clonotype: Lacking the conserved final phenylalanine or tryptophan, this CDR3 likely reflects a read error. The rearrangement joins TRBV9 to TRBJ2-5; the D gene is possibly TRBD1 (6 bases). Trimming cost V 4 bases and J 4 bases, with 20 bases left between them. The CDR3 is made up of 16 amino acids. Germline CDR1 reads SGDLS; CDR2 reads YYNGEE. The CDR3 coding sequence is TGTGCCAGCAGCAGCCGGGCAGGGGCAGGGGTAGAGACCCAGTACTCC. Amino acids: CASSSRAGAGVETQYS.

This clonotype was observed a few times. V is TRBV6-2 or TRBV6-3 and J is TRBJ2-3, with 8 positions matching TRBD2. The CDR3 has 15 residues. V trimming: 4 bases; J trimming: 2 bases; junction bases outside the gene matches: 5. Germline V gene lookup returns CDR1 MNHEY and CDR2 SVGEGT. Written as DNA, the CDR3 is TGTGCCAGCAGTTCTGAACTAGCGGTCACAGATACGCAGTATTTT. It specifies CASSSELAVTDTQYF.

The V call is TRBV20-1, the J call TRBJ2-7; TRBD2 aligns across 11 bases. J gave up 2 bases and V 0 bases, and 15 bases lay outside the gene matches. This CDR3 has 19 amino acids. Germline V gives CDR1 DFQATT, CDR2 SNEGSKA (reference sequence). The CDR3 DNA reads TGCAGTGCTAGAGATACTGGGGGGATGACTAGCGGGAAGACCTACGAGCAGTACTTC. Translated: CSARDTGGMTSGKTYEQYF.

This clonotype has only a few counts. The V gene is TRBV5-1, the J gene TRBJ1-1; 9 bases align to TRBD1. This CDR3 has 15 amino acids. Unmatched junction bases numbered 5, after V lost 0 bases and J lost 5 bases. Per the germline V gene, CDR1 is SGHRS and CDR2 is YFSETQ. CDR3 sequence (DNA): TGCGCCAGCAGCTTGGCATGGGACAGGGTAACTGAAGCTTTCTTT. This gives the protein CASSLAWDRVTEAFF.

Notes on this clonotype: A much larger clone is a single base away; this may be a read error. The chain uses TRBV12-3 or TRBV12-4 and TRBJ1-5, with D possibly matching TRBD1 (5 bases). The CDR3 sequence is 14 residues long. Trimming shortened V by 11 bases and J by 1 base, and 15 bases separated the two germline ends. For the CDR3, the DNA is TGTGCCTTCGGCGCAGGGTCGAGCAATCAGCCCCAGCATTTT. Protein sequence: CAFGAGSSNQPQHF.

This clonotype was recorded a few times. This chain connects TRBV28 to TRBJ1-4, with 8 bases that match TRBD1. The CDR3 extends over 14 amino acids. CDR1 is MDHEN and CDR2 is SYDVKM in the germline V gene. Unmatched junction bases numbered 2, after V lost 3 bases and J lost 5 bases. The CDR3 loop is CASSFYRGNEKLFF. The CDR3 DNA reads TGTGCCAGCAGTTTTTACAGGGGGAATGAAAAACTGTTTTTT.

CDR3 protein: CASSPTPGQGGDGYTF. In DNA form, the CDR3 reads TGTGCCAGCAGCCCTACTCCTGGACAGGGAGGAGACGGCTACACCTTC. The chain carries TRBV7-9 and TRBJ1-2, with 8 nucleotides matching TRBD1. V gave up 5 bases and J gave up 8 bases; unmatched junction bases: 16. Germline assignment: CDR1 SEHNR and CDR2 FQNEAQ (reference sequence). CDR3 length: 16 amino acids.

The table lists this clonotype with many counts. In nucleotides, the CDR3 is TGTGCCAGCAGCCACGGTAATTCACCCCTCCACTTT. Translating it yields CASSHGNSPLHF. The chain employs TRBV14 and TRBJ1-6; D is unclear. V dropped 3 bases and J dropped 6 bases, with 3 bases sitting between them. The germline V gene encodes CDR1 SGHDN and CDR2 FVKESK. CDR3 length equals 12 residues.

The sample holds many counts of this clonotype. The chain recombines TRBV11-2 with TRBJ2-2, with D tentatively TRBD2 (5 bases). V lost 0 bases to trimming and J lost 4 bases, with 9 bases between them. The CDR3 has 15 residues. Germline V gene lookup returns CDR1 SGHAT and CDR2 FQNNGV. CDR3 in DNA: TGTGCCAGCAGCTTAGAGAGCGGATCCACCGGGGAGCTGTTTTTT. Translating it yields CASSLESGSTGELFF.

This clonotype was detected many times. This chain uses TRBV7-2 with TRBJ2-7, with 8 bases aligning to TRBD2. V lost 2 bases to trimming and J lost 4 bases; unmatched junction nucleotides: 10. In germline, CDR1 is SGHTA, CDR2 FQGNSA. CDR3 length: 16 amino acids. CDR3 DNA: TGTGCCAGCAGCTTAAGTGGACTAGCTGGGGGATACGAGCAGTACTTC. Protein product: CASSLSGLAGGYEQYF.

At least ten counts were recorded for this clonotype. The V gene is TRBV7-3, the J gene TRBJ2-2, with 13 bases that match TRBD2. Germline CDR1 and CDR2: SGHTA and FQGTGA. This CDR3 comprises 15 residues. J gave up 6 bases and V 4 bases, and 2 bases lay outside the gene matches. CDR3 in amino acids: CASSSLAGGPGELFF. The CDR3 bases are TGTGCCAGCAGCTCACTAGCGGGAGGGCCCGGGGAGCTGTTTTTT.

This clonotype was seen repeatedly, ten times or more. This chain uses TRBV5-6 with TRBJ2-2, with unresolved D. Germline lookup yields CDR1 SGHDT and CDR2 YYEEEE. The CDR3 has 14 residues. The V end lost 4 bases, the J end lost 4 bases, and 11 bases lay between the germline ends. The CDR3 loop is CASSLLLGTGELFF. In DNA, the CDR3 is TGTGCCAGCAGCCTCCTGCTTGGCACCGGGGAGCTGTTTTTT.

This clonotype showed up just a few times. CDR3 protein: CSATRDRDSYEQYF. The CDR3 DNA reads as TGCAGTGCTACCCGGGACAGGGACTCCTACGAGCAGTACTTC. V usage is TRBV20-1 and J usage is TRBJ2-7, with 9 bases aligning to TRBD1. Germline V lookup: CDR1 DFQATT, CDR2 SNEGSKA (reference sequence). The CDR3 runs to 14 residues. V lost 4 bases to trimming and J lost 0 bases; unmatched junction nucleotides: 4.

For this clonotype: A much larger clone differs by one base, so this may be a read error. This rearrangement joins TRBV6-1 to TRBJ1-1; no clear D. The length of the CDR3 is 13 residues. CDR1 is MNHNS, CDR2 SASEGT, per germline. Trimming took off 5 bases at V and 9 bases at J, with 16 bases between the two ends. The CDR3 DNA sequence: TGTGCCAGCAGTCGCCAGTCTGGGTCTAAAGCTTTCTTT. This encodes CASSRQSGSKAFF.

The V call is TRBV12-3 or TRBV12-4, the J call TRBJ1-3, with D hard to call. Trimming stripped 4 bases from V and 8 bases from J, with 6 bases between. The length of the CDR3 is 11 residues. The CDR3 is CASSSQDTIYF. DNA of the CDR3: TGTGCCAGCAGTTCCCAGGACACCATATATTTT.

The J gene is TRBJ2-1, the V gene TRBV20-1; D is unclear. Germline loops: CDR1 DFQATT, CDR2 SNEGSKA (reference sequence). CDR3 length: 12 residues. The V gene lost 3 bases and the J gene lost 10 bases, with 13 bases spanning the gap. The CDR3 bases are TGCAGTGCTAGGAAAACGAGAATCGAGCAGTTCTTC. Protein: CSARKTRIEQFF.

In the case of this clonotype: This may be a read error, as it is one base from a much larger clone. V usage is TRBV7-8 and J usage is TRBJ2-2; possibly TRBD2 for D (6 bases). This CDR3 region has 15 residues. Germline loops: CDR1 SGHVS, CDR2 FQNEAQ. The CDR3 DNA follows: TGTCCCAGCAGCTTAGCGGCGAGGGGCACCGGGGAGCTGTTTTTT. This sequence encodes CPSSLAARGTGELFF.

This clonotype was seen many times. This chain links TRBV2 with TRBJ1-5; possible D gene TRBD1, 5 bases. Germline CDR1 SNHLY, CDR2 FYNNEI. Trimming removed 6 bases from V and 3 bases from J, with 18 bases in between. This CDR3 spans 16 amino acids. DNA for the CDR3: TGTGCCAGCAGGGTCCAGGGTGGGGCGGCCAATCAGCCCCAGCATTTT. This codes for CASRVQGGAANQPQHF.